This T cell receptor (beta chain) is drawn from a study of T cell repertoires in cytomegalovirus infection. A few counts support this clonotype. Antigen: not known. Overall study results and limits: People with CMV and the relevant HLA were identified by cumulative public TCR beta family frequency.

One entry per CDR3 protein, called by TCRdb with MiXCR from the reads. The sample consists of under 500,000 distinct CDR3 sequences, roughly 46% of them appearing once. Germline CDR1 SGHVS, CDR2 FQNEAQ. The CDR3 spans 14 residues. Trimming stripped 3 bases from V and 1 base from J, with 6 bases between. This TCR came from a human donor in good health (CMV status not recorded). Some clones in this sample may be carry-over from other donors' samples. The chain couples TRBV7-8 to TRBJ2-2; D is ambiguous. The input for sequencing was cultured PBMCs, taken from culture after CMV antigen stimulation. CDR3 sequence reads: CASSFSRNTGELFF. CDR3 bases: TGTGCCAGCAGCTTTTCTAGGAACACCGGGGAGCTGTTTTTT.